This T cell receptor (beta chain) originates from a study of HIV-infected patients and healthy controls. TCRdb analysed the 5' RACE reads with MiXCR anew, one entry per CDR3 protein. The sample yields under 70,000 distinct CDR3 sequences, roughly a fifth seen once. The CDR3 sequence is 15 residues long. Per germline, CDR1 MNHEY and CDR2 SVGAGI. The V segment lost 6 bases and the J segment 4 bases; nucleotides outside the gene matches: 6. This clonotype was detected ten times or more. Sequences were obtained from CD4+ T cells from blood. The chain carries TRBV6-5 and TRBJ1-3; TRBD1 matches 10 bases. The TCR comes from a human donor in good health. This CDR3 reads CASSPGQGRGNTIYF. The CDR3 DNA reads TGTGCCAGCAGCCCGGGACAGGGGAGAGGAAACACCATATATTTT.